This entry describes one TCR beta chain. Its antigen is unidentified. This sample was included in a study of shared clonotypes between healthy human individuals. Broader study findings: Genetic and exposure-history diversity was limited by the small donor number. Larger estimated richness was generally seen in naive subsets than in memory subsets. Among a handful of donors, approximately 5% of naive CD4 clonotypes were found in common.

Sequencing used immunoSEQ multiplex PCR; TCRdb keeps in-frame clones, though not all of them. The table lists approximately 340,000 clones, around two thirds of them singletons. CDR1 SGHVT and CDR2 SQSDAQ come from the germline V gene. V lost 1 base and J lost 0; bases outside the gene matches: 6. The CDR3 is 17 residues long. The receptor was derived from a man younger than 40 in good health. The sequencing input was memory CD4+ T cells sorted from blood. Subset meaning: CD45RA-negative fraction. The genes are TRBV7-4 and TRBJ1-5; 7 nucleotides agree with TRBD1. The CDR3 bases are TGTGCCAGCAGCTTAGGCCCGGGACAGCATAGCAATCAGCCCCAGCATTTT. This codes for CASSLGPGQHSNQPQHF.